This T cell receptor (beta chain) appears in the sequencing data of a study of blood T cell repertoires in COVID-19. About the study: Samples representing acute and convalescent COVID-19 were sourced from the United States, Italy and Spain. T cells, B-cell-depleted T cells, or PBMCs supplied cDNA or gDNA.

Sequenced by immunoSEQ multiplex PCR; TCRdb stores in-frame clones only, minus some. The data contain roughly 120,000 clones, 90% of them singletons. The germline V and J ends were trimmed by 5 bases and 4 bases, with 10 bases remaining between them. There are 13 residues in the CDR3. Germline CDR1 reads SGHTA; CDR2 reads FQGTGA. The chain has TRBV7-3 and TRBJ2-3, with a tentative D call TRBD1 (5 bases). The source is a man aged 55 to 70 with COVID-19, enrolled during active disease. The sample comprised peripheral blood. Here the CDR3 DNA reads TGTGCCAGCAGCCCCCAGGGATCAGATACGCAGTATTTT. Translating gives CASSPQGSDTQYF. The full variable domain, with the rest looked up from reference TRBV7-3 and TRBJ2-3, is GAGVSQTPSNKVTEKGKYVELRCDPISGHTALYWYRQSLGQGPEFLIYFQGTGAADDSGLPNDRFFAVRPEGSVSTLKIQRTERGDSAVYLCASSPQGSDTQYFGPGTRLTVL.